Detailed here is one T cell receptor beta chain. Its antigen is undetermined. Germline-derived CDR1 and CDR2 are MNHEY and SVGAGI. The CDR3 loop spans 15 amino acids. The V gene end was trimmed by 4 bases and the J gene end by 2 bases; junction bases not matched to a gene: 5. The PCR made use of 60 Vbeta and 13 Jbeta primers. Here immunoSEQ multiplex PCR was the method, and the copy in TCRdb shows in-frame clones only, minus some. The sample yields approximately 87,000 clones, 81% seen once. The data originate from a study of cytomegalovirus exposure and HLA in healthy donors. Whole-study results and caveats: In a later analysis, approximately 15,000 TCR beta sequences were associated with HLA alleles at 0.05 false discovery rate. Presence/absence analyses took donor sequencing depth as roughly uniform.

The genes are TRBV6-5 and TRBJ2-3; 8 bases line up with TRBD1. The sequence came from a woman aged 70-85 years in good health and CMV-seropositive. What was sequenced was PBMCs. The CDR3 sequence is CASSSTGANTDTQYF. CDR3 sequence (DNA): TGTGCCAGCAGTTCGACAGGGGCGAACACAGATACGCAGTATTTT.